These T cell receptor beta chains were read from a single sample in a study of cytomegalovirus exposure and HLA in healthy donors. Produced via immunoSEQ multiplex PCR; TCRdb's table is partial and in-frame only. The table records about 130,000 clones, roughly 78% of them present only once. The sequenced material came from PBMCs. The receptors here all came from a man aged 30 to 39 in good health and CMV-seronegative. Each CDR3 is given with its conserved first and last residue. Fields, in order: V gene, J gene, CDR3 protein.

V gene: TRBV5-1
J gene: TRBJ2-7
CDR3 protein: CASSLVAGLGYEQYF

V gene: TRBV7-9
J gene: TRBJ1-4
CDR3 protein: CASSYPITATNEKLFF

V gene: TRBV2
J gene: TRBJ2-7
CDR3 protein: CASSDVVTSPYEQYF

V gene: TRBV5-1
J gene: TRBJ2-1
CDR3 protein: CASSLAERERTNEQFF

V gene: TRBV7-2
J gene: TRBJ1-1
CDR3 protein: CASHPTGTEAFF

V gene: TRBV7-2
J gene: TRBJ1-1
CDR3 protein: CASSLSSWTEAFF

V gene: TRBV11-3
J gene: TRBJ1-4
CDR3 protein: CASSLGAGSELFF

V gene: TRBV10-3
J gene: TRBJ2-4
CDR3 protein: CAISQPPGQLLAKNIQYF

V gene: TRBV4-2
J gene: TRBJ2-2
CDR3 protein: CASSRGQGEGGELFF

V gene: TRBV6-5
J gene: TRBJ1-1
CDR3 protein: CASSYSGTGVTEAFF

V gene: TRBV7-2
J gene: TRBJ2-1
CDR3 protein: CASSAQTGVIVEQFF

V gene: TRBV6-6
J gene: TRBJ1-1
CDR3 protein: CASSYSNPGWTEAFF

V gene: TRBV6-5
J gene: TRBJ1-2
CDR3 protein: CASRPDRAYGYTF

V gene: TRBV2
J gene: TRBJ2-5
CDR3 protein: CASSEDYGTQYF

V gene: TRBV6-6
J gene: TRBJ2-4
CDR3 protein: CASSTRGLAKNIQYF

V gene: TRBV12-5
J gene: TRBJ2-3
CDR3 protein: CASGPPGDTQYF

V gene: TRBV6-1
J gene: TRBJ1-2
CDR3 protein: CASSEDTGGAGSLGYTF

V gene: TRBV27
J gene: TRBJ1-2
CDR3 protein: CASGFQGGYGYTF

V gene: TRBV6-6
J gene: TRBJ1-3
CDR3 protein: CASDSGNTIYF

V gene: TRBV7-6
J gene: TRBJ2-7
CDR3 protein: CASSLRQGAHEQYF

V gene: TRBV7-9
J gene: TRBJ1-1
CDR3 protein: CASSYTENTEAFF

V gene: TRBV5-1
J gene: TRBJ1-4
CDR3 protein: CASSFQSQLTGLFPTNEKLFF

V gene: TRBV5-1
J gene: TRBJ2-2
CDR3 protein: CASSLIPASGGRTNTGELFF

V gene: TRBV10-3
J gene: TRBJ1-6
CDR3 protein: CAISETGTGVSPLHF

V gene: TRBV12-2
J gene: TRBJ1-4
CDR3 protein: CASRSRGTDRSNEKLFF

V gene: TRBV2
J gene: TRBJ1-1
CDR3 protein: CASSLVTEAFF

V gene: TRBV28
J gene: TRBJ1-3
CDR3 protein: CASEESSGNTIYF

V gene: TRBV6-5
J gene: TRBJ2-7
CDR3 protein: CASSFASGISYEQYF

V gene: TRBV19
J gene: TRBJ1-4
CDR3 protein: CASSPVGGAGEKLFF

V gene: TRBV15
J gene: TRBJ1-1
CDR3 protein: CATSRVWDRGRTNTEAFF

V gene: TRBV10-3
J gene: TRBJ2-1
CDR3 protein: CAISVGLAYEQFF

V gene: TRBV28
J gene: TRBJ1-2
CDR3 protein: CASSLDREVGGYTF

V gene: TRBV21-1
J gene: TRBJ1-1
CDR3 protein: CASTVLAGTGENTEAFF

V gene: TRBV5-8
J gene: TRBJ2-3
CDR3 protein: CASSGTPLSQDNTQYF

V gene: TRBV5-1
J gene: TRBJ2-3
CDR3 protein: CASSLGAHTDTQYF

V gene: TRBV28
J gene: TRBJ2-6
CDR3 protein: CASIDPRGVGGANVLTF

V gene: TRBV25-1
J gene: TRBJ1-5
CDR3 protein: CASSESTAGIQPQHF

V gene: TRBV28
J gene: TRBJ1-1
CDR3 protein: CASSLKGAKAFF

V gene: TRBV11-2
J gene: TRBJ1-1
CDR3 protein: CASSAGFEAFF

V gene: TRBV5-6
J gene: TRBJ1-2
CDR3 protein: CASSPPRGRLEKTTTGYTF

V gene: TRBV5-1
J gene: TRBJ2-1
CDR3 protein: CASSFFIGASGGSSYNEQFF

V gene: TRBV28
J gene: TRBJ1-5
CDR3 protein: CASSSPSGSNQPQHF

V gene: TRBV30
J gene: TRBJ2-2
CDR3 protein: CAWSVRGSGELFF

V gene: TRBV23-1
J gene: TRBJ1-1
CDR3 protein: CASSQGSWGGTEAFF

V gene: TRBV6-1
J gene: TRBJ1-6
CDR3 protein: CASSNLGQGASLLHF

V gene: TRBV6-1
J gene: TRBJ2-5
CDR3 protein: CASREAGAQYF

V gene: TRBV5-8
J gene: TRBJ1-1
CDR3 protein: CASTFFGSGVSTEAFF

V gene: TRBV28
J gene: TRBJ1-2
CDR3 protein: CASRLGNYGYTF

V gene: TRBV30
J gene: TRBJ2-7
CDR3 protein: CAWRTTGLAGSFYEQYF